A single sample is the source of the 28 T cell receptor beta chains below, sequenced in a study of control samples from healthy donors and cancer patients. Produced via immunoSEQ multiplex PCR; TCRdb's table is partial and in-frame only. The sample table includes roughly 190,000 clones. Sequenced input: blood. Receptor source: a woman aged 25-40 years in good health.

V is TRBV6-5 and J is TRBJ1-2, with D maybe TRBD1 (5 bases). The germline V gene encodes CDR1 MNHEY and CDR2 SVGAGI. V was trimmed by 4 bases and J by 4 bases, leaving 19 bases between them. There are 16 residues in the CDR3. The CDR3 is CASSFLPPGYGYGYTF. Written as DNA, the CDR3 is TGTGCCAGCAGTTTCCTACCCCCAGGGTACGGCTATGGCTACACCTTC.

The CDR3 DNA reads TGTGCCACCCACCCGGGCGGGGGAGAGACCCAGTACTTC. Amino acids: CATHPGGGETQYF. This chain uses TRBV24-1 with TRBJ2-5; TRBD2 matches 7 bases. Looked up from germline, CDR1 is KGHDR and CDR2 is SFDVKD. The V gene end was trimmed by 9 bases and the J gene end by 4 bases; junction bases not matched to a gene: 7. The CDR3 contains 13 residues.

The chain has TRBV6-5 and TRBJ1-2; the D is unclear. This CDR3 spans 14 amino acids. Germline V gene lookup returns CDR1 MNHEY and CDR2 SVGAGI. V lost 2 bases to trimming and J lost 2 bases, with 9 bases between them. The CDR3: CASSYGRQNYGYTF. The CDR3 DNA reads TGTGCCAGCAGTTACGGGCGCCAGAACTATGGCTACACCTTC.

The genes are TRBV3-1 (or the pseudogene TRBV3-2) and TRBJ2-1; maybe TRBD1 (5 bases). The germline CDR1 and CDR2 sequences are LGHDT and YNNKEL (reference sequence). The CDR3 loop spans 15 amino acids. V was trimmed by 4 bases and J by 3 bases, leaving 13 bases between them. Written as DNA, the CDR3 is TGTGCCAGCAGCCCGACATTAGGGGACTACAATGAGCAGTTCTTC. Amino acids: CASSPTLGDYNEQFF.

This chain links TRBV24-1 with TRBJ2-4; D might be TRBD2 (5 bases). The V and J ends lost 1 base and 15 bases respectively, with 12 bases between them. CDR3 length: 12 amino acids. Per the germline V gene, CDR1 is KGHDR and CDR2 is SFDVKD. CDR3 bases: TGTGCCACCAGTGATTTCGCGGGTAAGAGGTACTTC. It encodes CATSDFAGKRYF.

The CDR3 reads CASSFGGGAGEQYF. The CDR3 DNA sequence: TGCGCCAGCAGCTTTGGTGGGGGGGCTGGCGAGCAGTACTTC. This rearrangement joins TRBV5-1 to TRBJ2-7; tentatively, D is TRBD2 (7 bases). V dropped 2 bases and J dropped 6 bases, with 15 bases sitting between them. The germline CDR1 and CDR2 sequences are SGHRS and YFSETQ. This CDR3 region has 14 residues.

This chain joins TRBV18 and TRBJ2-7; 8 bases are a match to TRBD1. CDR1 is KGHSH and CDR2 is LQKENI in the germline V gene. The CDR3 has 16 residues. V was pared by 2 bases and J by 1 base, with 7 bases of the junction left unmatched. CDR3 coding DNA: TGTGCCAGCTCACCAGCCGGGACAGGTGATTCCTACGAGCAGTACTTC. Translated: CASSPAGTGDSYEQYF.

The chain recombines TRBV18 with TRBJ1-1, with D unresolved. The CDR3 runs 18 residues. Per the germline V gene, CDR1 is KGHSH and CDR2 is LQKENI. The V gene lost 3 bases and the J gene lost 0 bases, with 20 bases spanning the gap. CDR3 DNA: TGTGCCAGCTCACCCTCCGGACTGAGCATACACATGAACACTGAAGCTTTCTTT. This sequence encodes CASSPSGLSIHMNTEAFF.

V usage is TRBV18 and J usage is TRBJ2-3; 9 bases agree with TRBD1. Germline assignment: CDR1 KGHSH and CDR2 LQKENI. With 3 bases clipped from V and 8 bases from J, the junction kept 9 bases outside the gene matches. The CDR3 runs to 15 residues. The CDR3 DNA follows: TGTGCCAGCTCACCCCGGGACAGGGAAAGCGGTACGCAGTATTTT. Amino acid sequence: CASSPRDRESGTQYF.

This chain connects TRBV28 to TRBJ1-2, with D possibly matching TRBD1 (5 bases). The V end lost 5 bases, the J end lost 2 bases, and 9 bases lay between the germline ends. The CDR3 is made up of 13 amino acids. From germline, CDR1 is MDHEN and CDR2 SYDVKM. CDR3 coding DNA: TGTGCCAGCAGTCAGGGCCGAAACTATGGCTACACCTTC. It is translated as CASSQGRNYGYTF.

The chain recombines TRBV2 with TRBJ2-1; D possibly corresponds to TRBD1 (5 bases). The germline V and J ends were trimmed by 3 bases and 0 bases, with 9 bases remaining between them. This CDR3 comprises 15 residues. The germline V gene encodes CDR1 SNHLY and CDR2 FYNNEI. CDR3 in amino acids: CASSETDSSYNEQFF. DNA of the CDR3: TGTGCCAGCAGTGAGACAGATAGCTCCTACAATGAGCAGTTCTTC.

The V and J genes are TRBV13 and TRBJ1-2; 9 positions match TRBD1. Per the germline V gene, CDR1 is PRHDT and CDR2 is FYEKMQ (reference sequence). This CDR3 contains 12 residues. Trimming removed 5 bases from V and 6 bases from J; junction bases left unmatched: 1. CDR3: CASSRQGDGYTF. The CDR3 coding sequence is TGTGCCAGCAGCCGACAGGGGGATGGCTACACCTTC.

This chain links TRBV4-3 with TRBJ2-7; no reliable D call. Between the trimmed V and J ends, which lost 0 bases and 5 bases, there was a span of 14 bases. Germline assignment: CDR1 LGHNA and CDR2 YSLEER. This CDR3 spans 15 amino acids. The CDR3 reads CASSQEGSVIHEQYF. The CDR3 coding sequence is TGCGCCAGCAGCCAAGAAGGGTCAGTAATCCACGAGCAGTACTTC.

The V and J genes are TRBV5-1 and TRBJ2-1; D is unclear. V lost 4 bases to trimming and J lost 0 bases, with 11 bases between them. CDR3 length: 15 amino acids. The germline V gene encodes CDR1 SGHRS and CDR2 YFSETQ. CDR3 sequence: CASSPTASSYNEQFF. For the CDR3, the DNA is TGCGCCAGCAGCCCGACCGCGAGCTCCTACAATGAGCAGTTCTTC.

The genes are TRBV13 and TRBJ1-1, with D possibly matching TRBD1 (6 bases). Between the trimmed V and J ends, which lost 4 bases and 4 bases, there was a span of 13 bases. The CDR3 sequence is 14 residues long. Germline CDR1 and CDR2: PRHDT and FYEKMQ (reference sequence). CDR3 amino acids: CASSWGGSSTEAFF. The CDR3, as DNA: TGTGCCAGCAGCTGGGGGGGCTCGAGCACTGAAGCTTTCTTT.

CDR3 nucleotides: TGTGCCAGTAGACCTGCCGGAAACACCATATATTTT. It encodes CASRPAGNTIYF. The chain employs TRBV19 and TRBJ1-3; no clear D. V was trimmed by 6 bases and J by 4 bases, leaving 7 bases between them. Per the germline V gene, CDR1 is LNHDA and CDR2 is SQIVND (reference sequence). CDR3 size: 12 residues.

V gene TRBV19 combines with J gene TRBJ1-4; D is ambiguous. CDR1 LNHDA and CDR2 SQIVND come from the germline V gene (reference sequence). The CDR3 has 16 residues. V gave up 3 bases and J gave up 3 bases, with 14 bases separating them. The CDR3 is CASSIIPVAANEKLFF. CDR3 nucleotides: TGTGCCAGTAGTATTATTCCCGTAGCGGCTAATGAAAAACTGTTTTTT. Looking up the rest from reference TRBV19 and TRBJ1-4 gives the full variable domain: DGGITQSPKYLFRKEGQNVTLSCEQNLNHDAMYWYRQDPGQGLRLIYYSQIVNDFQKGDIAEGYSVSREKKESFPLTVTSAQKNPTAFYLCASSIIPVAANEKLFFGSGTQLSVL.

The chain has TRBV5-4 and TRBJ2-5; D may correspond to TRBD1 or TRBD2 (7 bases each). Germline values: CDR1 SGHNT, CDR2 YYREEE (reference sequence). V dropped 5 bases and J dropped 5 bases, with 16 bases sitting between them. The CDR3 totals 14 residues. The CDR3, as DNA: TGTGCCAGCAGATCAGGGGGGGAGGTGGAGACCCAGTACTTC. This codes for CASRSGGEVETQYF.

The CDR3 spells CASSWLGTYEQYF. The CDR3 DNA follows: TGTGCCAGCAGTTGGTTGGGCACCTACGAGCAGTACTTC. This sequence joins TRBV12-3 or TRBV12-4 and TRBJ2-7; D is unresolved. Trimming removed 4 bases from V and 2 bases from J, with 9 bases in between. This CDR3 is 13 amino acids long.

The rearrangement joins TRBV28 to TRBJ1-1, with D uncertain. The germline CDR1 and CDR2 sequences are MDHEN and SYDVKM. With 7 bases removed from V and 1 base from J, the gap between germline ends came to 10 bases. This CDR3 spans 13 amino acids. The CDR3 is CASNPPGNTEAFF. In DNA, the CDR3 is TGTGCCAGCAACCCTCCCGGGAACACTGAAGCTTTCTTT.

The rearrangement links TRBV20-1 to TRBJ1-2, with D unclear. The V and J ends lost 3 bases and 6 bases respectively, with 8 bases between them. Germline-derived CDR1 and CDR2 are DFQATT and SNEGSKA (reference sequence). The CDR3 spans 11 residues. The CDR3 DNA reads TGCAGTGCTAGTGGACGGGATGGCTACACCTTC. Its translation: CSASGRDGYTF.

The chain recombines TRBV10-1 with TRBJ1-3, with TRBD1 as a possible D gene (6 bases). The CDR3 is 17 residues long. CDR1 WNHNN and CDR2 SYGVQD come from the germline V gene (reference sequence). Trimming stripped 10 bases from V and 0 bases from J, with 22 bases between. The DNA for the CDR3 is TGCGCCACCAAACCCCTCCGGGACATTTGCTCTGGAAACACCATATATTTT. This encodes CATKPLRDICSGNTIYF.

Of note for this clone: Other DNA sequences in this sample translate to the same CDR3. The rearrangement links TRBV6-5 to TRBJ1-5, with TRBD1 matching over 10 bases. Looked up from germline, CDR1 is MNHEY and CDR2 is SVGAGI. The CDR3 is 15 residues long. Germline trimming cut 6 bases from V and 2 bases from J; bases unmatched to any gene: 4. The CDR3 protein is CASSPGTGGNQPQHF. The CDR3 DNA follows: TGTGCCAGCAGCCCCGGGACAGGGGGCAATCAGCCCCAGCATTTT.

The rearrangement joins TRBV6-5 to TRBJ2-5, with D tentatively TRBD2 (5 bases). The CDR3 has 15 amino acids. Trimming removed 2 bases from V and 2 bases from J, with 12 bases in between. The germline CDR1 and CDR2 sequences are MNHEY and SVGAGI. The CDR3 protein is CASSYRGPGQETQYF. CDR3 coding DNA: TGTGCCAGCAGTTACCGCGGGCCGGGTCAAGAGACCCAGTACTTC.

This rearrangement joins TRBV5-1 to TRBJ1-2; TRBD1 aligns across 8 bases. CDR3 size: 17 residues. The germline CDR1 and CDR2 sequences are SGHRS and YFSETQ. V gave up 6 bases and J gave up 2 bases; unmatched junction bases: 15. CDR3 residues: CASTALGPGQVNYGYTF. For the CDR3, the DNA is TGCGCCAGCACGGCTTTAGGACCGGGACAGGTGAACTATGGCTACACCTTC.

The CDR3: CASSPAGRARFF. In nucleotides, the CDR3 is TGTGCCAGCAGTCCAGCCGGGCGGGCAAGGTTCTTC. The chain combines TRBV12-3 or TRBV12-4 with TRBJ2-1; a weak D match, TRBD2 (5 bases). Trimming cost V 5 bases and J 15 bases, with 17 bases left between them. CDR3 length equals 12 residues.

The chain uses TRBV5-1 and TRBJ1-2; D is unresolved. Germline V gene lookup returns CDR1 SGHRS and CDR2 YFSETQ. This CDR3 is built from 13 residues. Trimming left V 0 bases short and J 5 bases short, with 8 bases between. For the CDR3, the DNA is TGCGCCAGCAGCTTGGGGGGATTGTATGGCTACACCTTC. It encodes CASSLGGLYGYTF.

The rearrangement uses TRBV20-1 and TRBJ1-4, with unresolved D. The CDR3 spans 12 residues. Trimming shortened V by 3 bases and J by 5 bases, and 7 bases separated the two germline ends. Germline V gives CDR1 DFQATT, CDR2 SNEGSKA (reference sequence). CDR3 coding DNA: TGCAGTGCTAGTGTGGGAAATGAAAAACTGTTTTTT. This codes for CSASVGNEKLFF.